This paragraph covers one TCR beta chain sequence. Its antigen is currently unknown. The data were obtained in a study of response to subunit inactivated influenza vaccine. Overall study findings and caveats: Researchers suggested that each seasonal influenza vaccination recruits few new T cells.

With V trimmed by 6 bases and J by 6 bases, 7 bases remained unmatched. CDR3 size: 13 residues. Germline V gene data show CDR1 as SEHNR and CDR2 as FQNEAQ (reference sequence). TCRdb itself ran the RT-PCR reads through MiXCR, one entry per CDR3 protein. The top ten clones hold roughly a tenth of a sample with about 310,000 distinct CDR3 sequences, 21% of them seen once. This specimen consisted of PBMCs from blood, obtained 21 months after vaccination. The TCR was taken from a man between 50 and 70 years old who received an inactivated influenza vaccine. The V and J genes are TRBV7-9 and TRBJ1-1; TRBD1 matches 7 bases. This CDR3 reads CASRLQGNPEAFF. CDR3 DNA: TGTGCCAGCAGGTTACAGGGGAATCCTGAAGCTTTCTTT.